This T cell receptor (beta chain) was obtained from a study of technical replicates of blood from several donors. Profiled with immunoSEQ multiplex PCR; TCRdb holds only in-frame clones, not every one. Here the sample spans around 76,000 clones, roughly 98% being singletons. V lost 8 bases to trimming and J lost 1 base, with 15 bases between them. CDR1 is WNHNN, CDR2 SYGVQD, per germline (reference sequence). CDR3 length: 15 amino acids. This clone occurred once. The source material was T cells isolated from PBMCs. The origin of this receptor is a human donor in good health. The chain recombines TRBV10-1 with TRBJ2-1; D is possibly TRBD2 (5 bases). DNA for the CDR3: TGCGCCAGCCAGCCGGGGATTGCTTCCTACAATGAGCAGTTCTTC. Translated: CASQPGIASYNEQFF.